This TCR beta chain was sequenced during a study of early T cells in non-severe SARS-CoV-2 infection. Across the whole study: RNA in bulk from unsorted whole blood was sequenced, and chains were unpaired.

Unique molecular identifiers were added to individual cDNA molecules. One entry per CDR3 protein results from TCRdb running MiXCR on the 5' RACE reads. The sample lists some 57,000 distinct CDR3 sequences; under 8.5% were seen once. The CDR3 runs 14 residues. Trimming shortened V by 0 bases and J by 5 bases, and 10 bases separated the two germline ends. Germline CDR1 and CDR2: SGDLS and YYNGEE. The chain links TRBV9 to TRBJ2-3; tentative D call: TRBD2 (5 bases). Sample: whole blood. This TCR was sampled from an adult who was a healthcare worker with PCR-confirmed SARS-CoV-2 infection or an uninfected control (not recorded which). The CDR3 loop reads CASSVGAGGDTQYF. CDR3 nucleotides: TGTGCCAGCAGCGTAGGGGCGGGTGGAGATACGCAGTATTTT.